This T cell receptor beta chain was retrieved from a study of blood T cell repertoires in COVID-19. This CDR3 has 12 amino acids. V lost 7 bases, J lost 5 bases, and 14 bases lay in between. Germline-derived CDR1 and CDR2 are SQVTM and ANQGSEA. The method was immunoSEQ multiplex PCR; TCRdb's version includes in-frame clones alone and lacks a portion of them. The table records roughly 64,000 clones, around two thirds of them present only once. This chain uses TRBV29-1 with TRBJ1-1, with D unresolved. What was sequenced was PBMCs or T cells enriched from blood (not recorded which). The sequence was obtained from an older woman who had been exposed to COVID-19. The CDR3 coding sequence is TGCAGCGGGAGGGAGCGTAGGACTGAAGCTTTCTTT. Translating it yields CSGRERRTEAFF.